This record looks at one T cell receptor (beta chain) sequence and its context. This entry is derived from a study of OX40 agonist ivuxolimab in advanced cancers. Study-wide background: 40% to 50% of patients had received prior checkpoint inhibitor therapy.

Repertoires were generated with immunoSEQ multiplex PCR, while TCRdb's copy carries only in-frame clones and drops some. The data hold tens of thousands of clones, with over 80% observed a single time. The CDR3 spans 14 residues. Trimming cost V 5 bases and J 2 bases; bases outside gene matches: 4. Germline values: CDR1 SEHNR, CDR2 FQNEAQ (reference sequence). Sequencing was performed on CD4+ or CD8+ T cells sorted from blood, taken in a trial of the OX40 agonist ivuxolimab. The chain has TRBV7-9 and TRBJ2-7; 9 bases are a match to TRBD1. This TCR derives from an adult with an advanced solid tumor such as melanoma, head and neck, liver or kidney cancer. The CDR3 region has the DNA TGTGCCAGCAGCCGGACAGGGGTTACCTACGAGCAGTACTTC. It is translated as CASSRTGVTYEQYF.